Listed here are 4 T cell receptor beta chains from one sample, sequenced in a study of blood T cell dynamics during melanoma immunotherapy. Sequenced by immunoSEQ multiplex PCR; TCRdb stores in-frame clones only, minus some. This table holds over 10,000 clones, around 92% found once. Stated time point: pre-treatment baseline. Sample: effector memory CD8+ T cells from blood, taken from a patient treated with checkpoint blockade. These receptors were obtained from a human donor with melanoma.

As to this clone: This same CDR3 is encoded by further DNA sequences in the sample. The rearrangement uses TRBV5-1 and TRBJ1-1; 9 nucleotides align to TRBD1. With V trimmed by 2 bases and J by 6 bases, 8 bases remained unmatched. Germline V gene data show CDR1 as SGHRS and CDR2 as YFSETQ. The CDR3 runs to 15 residues. The CDR3 DNA is TGCGCCAGCAGCTTAAAGGGACAGGGCTCTGCTGAAGCTTTCTTT. It codes for CASSLKGQGSAEAFF.

CDR3 sequence: CASSSPGLAPSEQYF. Here the CDR3 DNA reads TGTGCCAGCAGTTCCCCGGGACTAGCGCCCTCCGAGCAGTACTTC. This chain links TRBV28 with TRBJ2-5; 10 bases map to TRBD2. The DNA end lines up better with TRBJ2-7; the J call may be wrong. From germline, CDR1 is MDHEN and CDR2 SYDVKM. This CDR3 has 15 amino acids.

V and J are TRBV27 and TRBJ2-7, with TRBD2 matching over 7 bases. V shed 5 bases, J shed 6 bases, and the junction held 19 bases outside the gene matches. Germline CDR1 reads MNHEY; CDR2 reads SMNVEV (reference sequence). The CDR3 length is 17 residues. CDR3 amino acids: CASSLEGWGGDVGEQYF. DNA of the CDR3: TGTGCCAGCAGTCTAGAAGGTTGGGGGGGAGACGTAGGCGAGCAGTACTTC.

V is TRBV7-9 and J is TRBJ2-7, with a tentative D call TRBD1 (5 bases). V dropped 5 bases and J dropped 5 bases, with 10 bases sitting between them. Germline CDR1 is SEHNR and CDR2 is FQNEAQ (reference sequence). The CDR3 totals 12 residues. The CDR3: CASSLDTHEQYF. The CDR3 DNA follows: TGTGCCAGCAGCCTGGACACCCACGAGCAGTACTTC.